This TCR beta chain originates from a study of human T cells and chemical hapten exposure (dated by TCRdb to about 2021). About the full investigation: For sensitization, 2% DPC in acetone was applied to a roughly 2 cm by roughly 2 cm area of upper inner arm skin. Weekly therapeutic DPC doses were additionally applied to the scalp of patients throughout the roughly 23-week study period. Patch tests used Finn chambers with 0.01% DPC on the upper back, scored after 6 days by International Contact Dermatitis Research Group standards. Alopecia areata with under or over 50% scalp involvement, alopecia totalis and alopecia universalis were represented in the patient cohort, which was mostly female. The libraries were sequenced as a pool, and the TCR yield per sample differed mostly because of small variations in library volumes within the pool. The study tracked peripheral blood TCR repertoire changes in vivo during primary and secondary sensitization to the hapten diphenylcyclopropenone (DPC) in alopecia patients. Blood samples were taken from patients before sensitization (week 0) and at 2, 6 and about 24 weeks after DPC sensitization. For TCR sequencing, blood came from about 28 alopecia patients at anywhere from one to four time points (pre-sensitization, 2, 6 and 24 weeks).

V is clipped by 3 bases and J by 6 bases, and the sequence between their germline boundaries is 12 bases long. The CDR3, cysteine through phenylalanine, is 14 amino acids long. The CDR3 DNA has 42 bases and is translated from base 1. Looking up the germline V gene yields CDR1 SNHLY and CDR2 FYNNEI. The library was generated by RACE. Instrument used: NextSeq 500. During library preparation, unique molecular identifiers were attached to individual cDNA molecules so that TCRs could be counted in a quantitative, reproducible way. For every blood RNA sample, sequencing covered both the TCR alpha and TCR beta chains. Processing in the source paper ran as follows. The median number of TCRs per sample was 85,000 to 100,000, ranging from about 20,000 to 690,600. The Decombinator software suite was used to annotate V, J and CDR3 in the TCR reads. Every sample was subsampled to the same number of TCRs (28,000) for the PS versus PT1 abundance plots. TCRs were defined as expanded if absent before sensitization and observed at least eight times at the 2-week time point. TCRdb took the public reads, trimmed them with fastp at Q25, ran MiXCR for clone calling and kept in-frame beta chains. A single entry per CDR3 protein holds the most common genes and DNA from its merged rows. These V and J calls are TCRdb output, not the study's own analysis. Present in this sample are over 70,000 distinct CDR3 sequences, over 6.5% of which were seen just once. The top ten clones comprise nearly 3.5% of the sample.

The time point label, as the study defines it: patch test 2, 6 weeks after DPC sensitization. The treatment or condition tag for this specimen amounts to: therapeutic diphenylcyclopropenone sensitization with weekly scalp DPC. Blood at each patch-test visit was drawn before the patch test was applied. Eligible patients were aged 18 to 70, diagnosed with alopecia, deemed suitable for DPC therapy, and excluded if pregnant. Unfractionated whole blood was collected in Tempus Blood RNA tubes, and total RNA was extracted from that blood. This clonotype was seen a handful of times. The target of this receptor is not known. No clone much larger than this one lies a single base away; base qualities are absent. Results the study describes overall, beyond this receptor: Repeated subsampling changed both the strength of the expansion versus patch-test correlation and the threshold at which that correlation became significant. The number of PT1 expanded TCRs positively correlated with patch test score, significant at thresholds 8, 16 and 32 but not 4. Because all patients had alopecia, a presumed autoimmune disease, the immune response of the patients might differ from that of healthy individuals. Significantly more large CDR3 similarity clusters were formed by expanded TCRs than by pre-sensitization or healthy control sets, consistent with antigen-driven responses. No change with DPC sensitization was found in the number of TCRs above 1 in 1000 frequency, and no evidence of global repertoire structure alterations was found.

The TCR comes from a woman between 45 and 60 years old with alopecia areata. Some clones in this sample may be carry-over from other donors' samples. Sample: whole blood, taken in connection with sensitization to the hapten diphenylcyclopropenone (DPC). This chain is built from TRBV2 and TRBJ1-5; the D segment cannot be called with confidence. CDR3 protein: CASSEGWAGQPQHF. The nucleotides read TGTGCCAGCAGTGAGGGCTGGGCGGGTCAGCCCCAGCATTTT.